Listed below are T cell receptor beta chains from one sample, sequenced in a study of response to subunit inactivated influenza vaccine. TCRdb reanalysed the RT-PCR reads using MiXCR and keeps one entry per CDR3 protein. The sample lists some 800,000 distinct CDR3 sequences, less than 25% occurring once. Here the sequenced sample was PBMCs from blood, taken more than 4 days after vaccination. These receptor sequences come from a man aged 45-60 years who received an inactivated influenza vaccine. The CDR3 runs from the conserved cysteine through the conserved F or W. The D gene is left open where the match is weak. Some rows mark clone size as missing; the rest say once, few, many or name a class of expanded clone.

CDR3 DNA | CDR3 protein | D gene | clone size | J gene | V gene
TGTGCCACCAGCGGCTACAGGGGGCATGGCTACACCTTC | CATSGYRGHGYTF | TRBD1 | few | TRBJ1-2 | TRBV15
TGTGCCAGCAGCTCTACAGGGGTGGAGACCCAGTACTTC | CASSSTGVETQYF | TRBD1 | few | TRBJ2-5 | TRBV7-9
TGCAGTGCTCGGGCCGATGTACGACAGACCCAGTACTTC | CSARADVRQTQYF | - | few | TRBJ2-5 | TRBV20-1
TGCAGCGTCCAAGGCCCGGGGACCTATGGCTACACCTTC | CSVQGPGTYGYTF | - | few | TRBJ1-2 | TRBV29-1
TGTGCCAGCAGTTTGAACAGTATCGAGCAGTACTTC | CASSLNSIEQYF | - | few | TRBJ2-7 | TRBV12-3/TRBV12-4
TGCGCCAGCAGCTTGCTTGGTAGCGGCAACTACAATGAGCAGTTCTTC | CASSLLGSGNYNEQFF | - | few | TRBJ2-1 | TRBV5-1
TGTGCCAGCAGTTTCTCTCCGAGCGGGGTCCGCTCTGGAAACACCATATATTTT | CASSFSPSGVRSGNTIYF | - | - | TRBJ1-3 | TRBV6-5
TGCAGTGCCAAAACAAGGCCAGGCGTAGAGACCCAGTACTTC | CSAKTRPGVETQYF | - | many | TRBJ2-5 | TRBV20-1
TGTGCCAGCAGCTACCTTGGACAGGGGGGCACTGAAGCTTTCTTT | CASSYLGQGGTEAFF | TRBD1 | few | TRBJ1-1 | TRBV7-2
TGTGCCAGCAGTTTCGAGCCTCGACGAGAGAATTCACCCCTCCACTTT | CASSFEPRRENSPLHF | - | few | TRBJ1-6 | TRBV27
TGTGCCTGGATCTCGGCTAGCGGGAGCTCCTACGAGCAGTACTTC | CAWISASGSSYEQYF | TRBD2 | many | TRBJ2-7 | TRBV30
TGTGCCAGCAGTAGACGGACCGACTACGAGCAGTACTTC | CASSRRTDYEQYF | - | few | TRBJ2-7 | TRBV6-2/TRBV6-3
TGTGCCAGCAGCTTCCGACAGCTTCGCACAGATACGCAGTATTTT | CASSFRQLRTDTQYF | - | few | TRBJ2-3 | TRBV7-9
TGTGCCAGCAGCACCCACGGGACAGGGAACAATCAGCCCCAGCATTTT | CASSTHGTGNNQPQHF | TRBD1 | few | TRBJ1-5 | TRBV12-3/TRBV12-4
TGCAGTGCTAGATCGAAGGACTCGTCCTACGAGCAGTACTTC | CSARSKDSSYEQYF | - | - | TRBJ2-7 | TRBV20-1
TGTGCCAGCAGTCGACGAGGGGGGTTTAACACTGAAGCTTTCTTT | CASSRRGGFNTEAFF | - | few | TRBJ1-1 | TRBV27
TGTGCCATCAGCAACAGGGTATCTGACACCATATATTTT | CAISNRVSDTIYF | - | - | TRBJ1-3 | TRBV10-3
TGCAGCGGAGAAACGCCTAGGGGGGGCTACACCTTC | CSGETPRGGYTF | - | few | TRBJ1-2 | TRBV29-1
TGTGCCAGCAGTTTATGGGAGCAGTACTTC | CASSLWEQYF | - | many | TRBJ2-7 | TRBV27